Below are 27 T cell receptor beta chains sequenced from a single sample in a study of CD8+CD57+ T cells in acquired aplastic anemia. Patients sequenced had flow cytometry evidence of CD8+CD57+ cell expansion. Profiling that covered TCR beta VDJ and CDR3 relied on genomic DNA as its template. TCRdb itself ran the reads through MiXCR, one entry per CDR3 protein. The sample lists 150,000 to 200,000 distinct CDR3 sequences; about 50% were seen once. The sample was sorted CD4+, CD8+, or CD8+CD57+ T cells (not recorded which) from PBMCs. The receptors were sampled from a human donor with aplastic anemia.

This clonotype has more than one count but fewer than ten. The V gene is TRBV7-9, the J gene TRBJ2-5, with D unclear. The J call is uncertain, as TRBJ2-1 better fits the DNA end. The CDR3 is 13 amino acids. The germline V gene has CDR1 SEHNR and CDR2 FQNEAQ (reference sequence). The CDR3 sequence: CASSFELTNEQFF. The DNA for the CDR3 is TGTGCCAGCAGCTTCGAACTCACCAATGAGCAGTTCTTC.

The chain carries TRBV10-3 and TRBJ1-1; no definite D call. Germline V gene lookup returns CDR1 ENHRY and CDR2 SYGVKD. Trimming cost V 4 bases and J 8 bases, with 11 bases left between them. This CDR3 is built from 12 residues. CDR3 region: CAISATELEAFF. DNA of the CDR3: TGTGCCATCAGTGCAACGGAGTTGGAAGCTTTCTTT.

This chain connects TRBV11-1 to TRBJ2-1, with 11 positions matching TRBD1. The J segment lost 3 bases and the V segment lost 5 bases, leaving 6 bases of the junction unmatched. The CDR3 contains 16 residues. CDR1 is SGHAT and CDR2 is FQDESV in the germline V gene (reference sequence). CDR3 protein: CASSPPGTGGYNEQFF. In DNA form, the CDR3 reads TGTGCCAGCAGCCCGCCCGGGACAGGGGGCTACAATGAGCAGTTCTTC.

The V gene is TRBV20-1, the J gene TRBJ1-6; TRBD1 agrees at 8 bases. Per germline, CDR1 DFQATT and CDR2 SNEGSKA (reference sequence). Losses at the gene ends were 3 bases for V and 11 bases for J; bases not matched to a gene: 9. The CDR3 contains 14 residues. In DNA form, the CDR3 reads TGCAGTGCTAGGCAGGACAGGGTCTGGGCACCCCTCCACTTT. It specifies CSARQDRVWAPLHF.

In this sample, this clonotype turned up a few times. CDR3 region: CASSIVRGNYGYTF. CDR3 DNA sequence: TGTGCCAGTAGTATCGTGCGGGGGAACTATGGCTACACCTTC. J is TRBJ1-2 and V is TRBV19; tentatively, D is TRBD1 (5 bases). Per germline, CDR1 LNHDA and CDR2 SQIVND (reference sequence). Trimming cost V 3 bases and J 2 bases, with 10 bases left between them. The CDR3 runs to 14 residues.

At least ten counts were recorded for this clonotype. The chain employs TRBV14 and TRBJ1-5; no reliable D call. Trimming stripped 4 bases from V and 1 base from J, with 8 bases between. Germline V CDR1 and CDR2: SGHDN, FVKESK. The CDR3 is made up of 14 amino acids. Here the CDR3 DNA reads TGTGCCAGCAGCCCCGGTGTGAGCAATCAGCCCCAGCATTTT. It codes for CASSPGVSNQPQHF. Full variable domain (missing parts from reference TRBV14 and TRBJ1-5): EAGVTQFPSHSVIEKGQTVTLRCDPISGHDNLYWYRRVMGKEIKFLLHFVKESKQDESGMPNNRFLAERTGGTYSTLKVQPAELEDSGVYFCASSPGVSNQPQHFGDGTRLSIL.

The rearrangement links TRBV7-6 to TRBJ2-2; no clear D. The CDR3 has 11 amino acids. Trimming took off 7 bases at V and 5 bases at J, with 5 bases between the two ends. Germline V gene lookup returns CDR1 SGHVS and CDR2 FNYEAQ. The CDR3 DNA follows: TGTGCCAGCAACCCAACCGGGGAGCTGTTTTTT. Its translation: CASNPTGELFF.

The genes are TRBV7-6 and TRBJ1-4, with unresolved D. This CDR3 region has 15 residues. Per the germline V gene, CDR1 is SGHVS and CDR2 is FNYEAQ. The ends were cut back, 5 bases at V and 6 bases at J, with 16 bases in the middle. CDR3 bases: TGTGCCAGCAGCCCAGACTCCCGGTACGATGAAAAACTGTTTTTT. Translated: CASSPDSRYDEKLFF.

The chain couples TRBV5-4 to TRBJ1-2, with 7 bases lining up with TRBD1. V was pared by 3 bases and J by 3 bases, with 5 bases of the junction left unmatched. This CDR3 is 14 amino acids long. Germline V gene data show CDR1 as SGHNT and CDR2 as YYREEE (reference sequence). This CDR3 reads CASSSTGDDYGYTF. CDR3 nucleotides: TGTGCCAGCAGCTCCACAGGGGATGACTATGGCTACACCTTC.

V usage is TRBV11-2 and J usage is TRBJ1-1; D perhaps matches TRBD1 (6 bases). The CDR3 totals 14 residues. With 1 base removed from V and 3 bases from J, the gap between germline ends came to 9 bases. CDR1 and CDR2 from the germline V gene are SGHAT and FQNNGV. The CDR3 DNA follows: TGTGCCAGCAGCTTAGTGGACAGCTACACTGAAGCTTTCTTT. It specifies CASSLVDSYTEAFF.

The chain couples TRBV12-3 or TRBV12-4 to TRBJ2-5; 12 bases line up with TRBD2. V lost 7 bases to trimming and J lost 4 bases; unmatched junction nucleotides: 7. The CDR3 length is 15 residues. The CDR3 sequence: CASNLAGGRGETQYF. In DNA, the CDR3 is TGTGCCAGCAACCTAGCGGGGGGGCGTGGAGAGACCCAGTACTTC.

V gene TRBV6-1 combines with J gene TRBJ1-5; D is ambiguous. The germline gives CDR1 MNHNS, CDR2 SASEGT. The V end lost 1 base, the J end lost 6 bases, and 7 bases lay between the germline ends. The CDR3 has 13 residues. CDR3 DNA: TGTGCCAGCAGTGAAGAGGCAGGTCAGCCCCAGCATTTT. Protein: CASSEEAGQPQHF.

In this sample, this clonotype turned up many times. V is TRBV11-3 and J is TRBJ2-7; D might be TRBD1 (6 bases). This CDR3 has 12 residues. CDR1 and CDR2 (germline): SGHNT, YENEEA. Deletions cut 4 bases from V and 2 bases from J, with 6 bases between. CDR3 protein: CASSWGPYEQYF. Here the CDR3 DNA reads TGTGCCAGCAGCTGGGGGCCCTACGAGCAGTACTTC.

The chain employs TRBV7-2 and TRBJ1-1; D might be TRBD1 (5 bases). The CDR3 loop spans 14 amino acids. Trimming removed 5 bases at V and 4 bases at J, with 14 bases between. Germline V gives CDR1 SGHTA, CDR2 FQGNSA. The CDR3 DNA is TGTGCCAGCAGCCAAGAGATCGGGGGCACTGAAGCTTTCTTT. Translation gives CASSQEIGGTEAFF.

V usage is TRBV5-6 and J usage is TRBJ1-1, with 8 bases lining up with TRBD1. Germline V CDR1 and CDR2: SGHDT, YYEEEE. After removal of 5 bases from V and 1 base from J, the junction contained 7 bases not matched to a gene. The CDR3 has 15 residues. CDR3: CASSNIGTGNTEAFF. CDR3 nucleotide sequence: TGTGCCAGCAGTAACATTGGGACAGGGAACACTGAAGCTTTCTTT.

This chain connects TRBV20-1 to TRBJ1-6; the D gene is possibly TRBD1 (5 bases). In germline, CDR1 is DFQATT, CDR2 SNEGSKA (reference sequence). The CDR3 contains 13 residues. V lost 3 bases, J lost 10 bases, and 13 bases lay in between. The CDR3 sequence: CSASSGPSSPLHF. CDR3 DNA: TGCAGTGCTAGTTCAGGGCCTTCATCACCCCTCCACTTT.

This clonotype was detected ten times or more. V usage is TRBV20-1 and J usage is TRBJ2-3, with 8 bases identical to TRBD1. The CDR3 contains 14 residues. Germline V lookup: CDR1 DFQATT, CDR2 SNEGSKA (reference sequence). After removal of 0 bases from V and 4 bases from J, the junction contained 3 bases not matched to a gene. The CDR3 DNA follows: TGCAGTGCTAGAGATAGACAGGGGCCAGATACGCAGTATTTT. Amino acids: CSARDRQGPDTQYF.

In this sample, this clonotype turned up many times. The V and J genes are TRBV2 and TRBJ1-1; the D is unclear. This CDR3 is 14 amino acids long. Germline CDR1 SNHLY, CDR2 FYNNEI. Trimming removed 3 bases at V and 1 base at J, with 9 bases between. The CDR3 nucleotides are TGTGCCAGCAGTGACCCCTGGAAGAACACTGAAGCTTTCTTT. Translated, it gives CASSDPWKNTEAFF. Complete variable domain (other parts from reference TRBV2 and TRBJ1-1): EPEVTQTPSHQVTQMGQEVILRCVPISNHLYFYWYRQILGQKVEFLVSFYNNEISEKSEIFDDQFSVERPDGSNFTLKIRSTKLEDSAMYFCASSDPWKNTEAFFGQGTRLTVV.

The sample holds many counts of this clonotype. This chain links TRBV7-2 with TRBJ2-7; D is uncertain. This CDR3 spans 13 amino acids. CDR1 and CDR2 (germline): SGHTA, FQGNSA. The V end was cut by 6 bases, the J end by 2 bases, with 11 bases between. CDR3 bases: TGTGCCAGCAGATCCTCACGCCCCTACGAGCAGTACTTC. This gives the protein CASRSSRPYEQYF.

The chain is built from TRBV5-1 and TRBJ2-1, with 12 bases aligning to TRBD2. The J segment lost 1 base and the V segment lost 1 base, leaving 6 bases of the junction unmatched. The CDR3 has 18 residues. The germline gives CDR1 SGHRS, CDR2 YFSETQ. As DNA, the CDR3 is TGCGCCAGCAGCTTGTCGCTAGCGGGGGGGCCGTCCTACAATGAGCAGTTCTTC. As protein: CASSLSLAGGPSYNEQFF.

The chain carries TRBV20-1 and TRBJ1-5; D is undetermined. The length of the CDR3 is 14 residues. CDR1 is DFQATT, CDR2 SNEGSKA, per germline (reference sequence). V dropped 4 bases and J dropped 0 bases, with 10 bases sitting between them. CDR3 amino acids: CSANPGISNQPQHF. CDR3 nucleotides: TGCAGTGCTAACCCAGGAATTAGCAATCAGCCCCAGCATTTT.

The V gene is TRBV20-1, the J gene TRBJ2-7, with TRBD2 matching over 10 bases. Germline CDR1 is DFQATT and CDR2 is SNEGSKA (reference sequence). Unmatched junction bases numbered 7, after V lost 6 bases and J lost 5 bases. The length of the CDR3 is 13 residues. Written as DNA, the CDR3 is TGCAGTGCCACGACTAGCGGGTTACACGAGCAGTACTTC. It is translated as CSATTSGLHEQYF.

This chain uses TRBV24-1 with TRBJ2-7; D is unclear. Germline loops: CDR1 KGHDR, CDR2 SFDVKD. V was trimmed by 11 bases and J by 0 bases, leaving 10 bases between them. This CDR3 comprises 12 residues. DNA for the CDR3: TGTGCCAGCAGCCCTCGCTCCTACGAGCAGTACTTC. Amino acid sequence: CASSPRSYEQYF.

The chain uses TRBV29-1 and TRBJ2-3; tentative D call: TRBD2 (6 bases). Trimming removed 0 bases at V and 3 bases at J, with 7 bases between. The germline CDR1 and CDR2 sequences are SQVTM and ANQGSEA. The CDR3 length is 13 residues. The CDR3 region has the DNA TGCAGCGTTGAAGACGGAGGGACAGATACGCAGTATTTT. Its protein product is CSVEDGGTDTQYF.

The count of this clonotype is one. The V call is TRBV7-9, the J call TRBJ2-5; 11 bases are a match to TRBD2. Per the germline V gene, CDR1 is SEHNR and CDR2 is FQNEAQ (reference sequence). The J segment lost 3 bases and the V segment lost 5 bases, leaving 5 bases of the junction unmatched. The CDR3 runs to 15 residues. The CDR3 is CASSPGTSGEETQYF. CDR3 bases: TGTGCCAGCAGCCCAGGGACTAGCGGAGAAGAGACCCAGTACTTC.

The sample holds many counts of this clonotype. Here the CDR3 DNA reads TGTGCCACCAGTGATCCGTATACAGGGAACACTGAAGCTTTCTTT. This sequence encodes CATSDPYTGNTEAFF. This sequence joins TRBV24-1 and TRBJ1-1, with D possibly matching TRBD1 (5 bases). The V gene's germline CDR1 is KGHDR and CDR2 SFDVKD. CDR3 length: 15 residues. V lost 3 bases to trimming and J lost 1 base, with 11 bases between them.

This clonotype has at least ten counts. The chain carries TRBV12-3 or TRBV12-4 and TRBJ1-2; 7 bases align to TRBD1. Unmatched junction bases numbered 12, after V lost 3 bases and J lost 5 bases. This CDR3 region has 16 residues. In DNA, the CDR3 is TGTGCCAGCAGTTTGAGATCAGGGGGGGCGCCGTATGGCTACACCTTC. Its translation: CASSLRSGGAPYGYTF.